This TCR beta chain was obtained from a study of OX40 agonist ivuxolimab in advanced cancers. Study as a whole: Those treated in dose escalation had hepatocellular carcinoma, melanoma, renal cell cancer or head and neck cancer. At 65% to 85% male, the cohort had a mean age of 60 years, ranging from roughly 20 to 79.

The CDR3 runs to 16 residues. V dropped 3 bases and J dropped 0; count of bases not matched to a gene: 6. The germline V gene has CDR1 ENHRY and CDR2 SYGVKD. Study outcomes and limitations: More expanded clones were seen, on average, in CD8+ T cells than in CD4+. In the 0.1-3.0 mg/kg groups, partial responders showed among the lowest expansion.

Profiled with immunoSEQ multiplex PCR; TCRdb holds only in-frame clones, not every one. The sample holds more than 60,000 clones, about four fifths seen once. This clone has just one count. Its antigen remains unknown. The sequencing used CD4+ or CD8+ T cells sorted from blood, collected in a trial of the OX40 agonist ivuxolimab. The rearrangement links TRBV10-3 to TRBJ1-2, with 8 bases that match TRBD1. The receptor comes from an adult with an advanced solid tumor such as melanoma, head and neck, liver or kidney cancer. This chain's CDR3 is CAISEPLTGANYGYTF. CDR3 nucleotides: TGTGCCATCAGTGAACCCTTGACAGGGGCTAACTATGGCTACACCTTC.